Each of the 23 T cell receptor beta chains below was sequenced from the same sample in a study of regulatory T cells in long-lasting Graves disease. Both iRepertoire HTBI primers and Arm-PCR of CDR3 regions were used to build the TCR beta libraries. One entry per CDR3 protein results from TCRdb running MiXCR on the multiplex PCR reads. The sample carries 500,000 or so distinct CDR3 sequences, roughly 15% recorded once. The sample's time point: newly diagnosed GD, antithyroid drugs for less than 3 months. Following extraction of RNA from PBMCs, that RNA was used to make the TCR library. These data were likewise used in another study, on T cells in Graves' hyperthyroidism and ophthalmopathy.

Specimen: peripheral blood mononuclear cells (PBMCs), collected at new diagnosis, from a patient treated with antithyroid drugs. Receptors were obtained from a woman aged 45-65 years with Graves disease.

This clonotype was detected ten times or more. V usage is TRBV11-2 and J usage is TRBJ2-1; a possible D gene is TRBD2 (5 bases). With 1 base removed from V and 9 bases from J, the gap between germline ends came to 16 bases. The CDR3 has 15 residues. Germline V gives CDR1 SGHAT, CDR2 FQNNGV. DNA for the CDR3: TGTGCCAGCAGCTTAGTGGCAGAGGGATGGGGTGAGCAGTTCTTC. Encoded protein: CASSLVAEGWGEQFF.

This clonotype was counted many times. V is TRBV30 and J is TRBJ2-2; D is undetermined. Germline CDR1 GTSNPN, CDR2 SVGIG (reference sequence). Trimming stripped 4 bases from V and 4 bases from J, with 10 bases between. CDR3 length: 13 residues. The CDR3 nucleotides read TGTGCCTGGACACGGATTAGCACCGGGGAGCTGTTTTTT. This gives the protein CAWTRISTGELFF.

The CDR3 DNA reads as TGTGCCAGCAGTTTTGCAGGGCCCCCCTACGAGCAGTACTTC. Translation: CASSFAGPPYEQYF. The chain combines TRBV28 with TRBJ2-7, with D perhaps matching TRBD1 (5 bases). CDR1 MDHEN and CDR2 SYDVKM come from the germline V gene. This CDR3 has 14 amino acids. The V and J ends lost 3 bases and 2 bases respectively, with 11 bases between them.

This clonotype was detected ten times or more. V is TRBV28 and J is TRBJ2-1, with TRBD2 identical over 9 bases. The CDR3 loop spans 14 amino acids. In germline, CDR1 is MDHEN, CDR2 SYDVKM. The V segment lost 3 bases and the J segment 8 bases; nucleotides outside the gene matches: 5. The CDR3 is CASSFPGTSHEQFF. CDR3 DNA: TGTGCCAGCAGTTTCCCTGGGACTAGCCATGAGCAGTTCTTC. Full variable domain (outside the CDR3, taken from reference TRBV28 and TRBJ2-1): DVKVTQSSRYLVKRTGEKVFLECVQDMDHENMFWYRQDPGLGLRLIYFSYDVKMKEKGDIPEGYSVSREKKERFSLILESASTNQTSMYLCASSFPGTSHEQFFGPGTRLTVL.

This clonotype was recorded at least ten times. The genes are TRBV2 and TRBJ2-7; D is possibly TRBD2 (6 bases). The CDR3 has 14 amino acids. CDR1 and CDR2 (germline): SNHLY, FYNNEI. Trimming took off 8 bases at V and 9 bases at J, with 23 bases between the two ends. The CDR3 sequence is CASGLAEGAVLQYF. CDR3 bases: TGTGCCAGCGGCTTAGCGGAGGGTGCCGTGTTGCAGTACTTC.

This clonotype occurred many times. The V and J genes are TRBV2 and TRBJ2-7; D gene unclear. Deletions cut 7 bases from V and 1 base from J, with 8 bases between. There are 12 residues in the CDR3. From germline, CDR1 is SNHLY and CDR2 FYNNEI. CDR3 loop: CASKKGSYEQYF. Written as DNA, the CDR3 is TGTGCCAGCAAAAAGGGTTCCTACGAGCAGTACTTC.

The sample holds many counts of this clonotype. The chain has TRBV11-2 and TRBJ2-5; no clear D gene. Trimming removed 0 bases at V and 5 bases at J, with 7 bases between. The V gene's germline CDR1 is SGHAT and CDR2 FQNNGV. The CDR3 loop spans 13 amino acids. The CDR3 sequence is CASSLDWMETQYF. CDR3 nucleotides: TGTGCCAGCAGCTTAGATTGGATGGAGACCCAGTACTTC.

At least ten counts were recorded for this clonotype. This chain's CDR3 is CASSLDPGGQGLQYF. The CDR3, as DNA: TGTGCCAGCAGCTTAGATCCGGGGGGACAGGGCCTTCAGTACTTC. The chain uses TRBV11-2 and TRBJ2-7; 9 nucleotides line up with TRBD1. V trimming: 0 bases; J trimming: 10 bases; junction bases outside the gene matches: 10. CDR1 and CDR2 from the germline V gene are SGHAT and FQNNGV. The CDR3 sequence is 15 residues long.

This clonotype was seen at least ten times. The V gene is TRBV24-1, the J gene TRBJ2-5; D gene ambiguous. This CDR3 contains 15 residues. Germline V gene sequence: CDR1 KGHDR, CDR2 SFDVKD. Trimming removed 2 bases at V and 4 bases at J, with 13 bases between. The CDR3 protein is CATSDSARAPETQYF. The CDR3 DNA sequence: TGTGCCACCAGTGATTCCGCTAGGGCCCCAGAGACCCAGTACTTC.

This clonotype has ten or more counts. This rearrangement joins TRBV12-3 or TRBV12-4 to TRBJ2-1; either TRBD1 or TRBD2 may supply D (5 bases each). This CDR3 contains 17 residues. V was trimmed by 3 bases and J by 6 bases, leaving 21 bases between them. The CDR3: CASSFKNKAGTRNEQFF. Here the CDR3 DNA reads TGTGCCAGCAGTTTCAAAAACAAAGCCGGGACGCGCAATGAGCAGTTCTTC.

On this clonotype: A clone one base away is much larger, so this may be a read error. The rearrangement joins TRBV15 to TRBJ2-1; 7 positions match TRBD1. CDR1 is LNHNV, CDR2 YYDKDF, per germline (reference sequence). The CDR3 totals 17 residues. J gave up 0 bases and V 3 bases, and 8 bases lay outside the gene matches. The chain's CDR3 is CATSSLDRLSSYNEQFF. CDR3 nucleotide sequence: TGTGCCACCAGCAGTCTGGACAGGCTAAGCTCCTACAATGAGCAGTTCTTC.

This clonotype was seen many times. The chain couples TRBV28 to TRBJ1-6; D remains ambiguous. The CDR3 extends over 14 amino acids. V gave up 5 bases and J gave up 9 bases, with 14 bases separating them. The germline gives CDR1 MDHEN, CDR2 SYDVKM. The CDR3 loop is CASSISVRASPLHF. CDR3 bases: TGTGCCAGCAGTATTAGCGTAAGGGCTTCACCCCTCCACTTT.

This clonotype was observed a few times. This sequence joins TRBV2 and TRBJ2-5; the match to TRBD2 covers 12 bases. The CDR3 has 15 amino acids. Germline V gene data show CDR1 as SNHLY and CDR2 as FYNNEI. V was pared by 4 bases and J by 5 bases, with 5 bases of the junction left unmatched. CDR3 loop: CASSGLAGVEETQYF. The CDR3 DNA follows: TGTGCCAGCAGTGGACTAGCGGGAGTCGAGGAGACCCAGTACTTC.

Details on this clonotype: This may arise from a read error, as a much more abundant clone is one base away. The gene calls are TRBV7-9 and TRBJ2-5; TRBD2 is a possible D gene (5 bases). V was trimmed by 5 bases and J by 5 bases, leaving 9 bases between them. Germline lookup yields CDR1 SEHNR and CDR2 FQNEAQ (reference sequence). The CDR3 consists of 12 residues. The CDR3 nucleotides are TGTGCCAGCAGCGGGAGAGGGGAGACCCAGTACTTC. Translation: CASSGRGETQYF.

A few counts support this clonotype. This sequence joins TRBV6-1 and TRBJ1-1, with unresolved D. V was pared by 7 bases and J by 4 bases, with 7 bases between. CDR1 and CDR2 from the germline V gene are MNHNS and SASEGT. This CDR3 is built from 11 residues. CDR3 coding DNA: TGTGCCAGCATTGCGGGCACTGAAGCTTTCTTT. It is translated as CASIAGTEAFF.

This clonotype has at least ten counts. This chain uses TRBV7-2 with TRBJ1-2; a possible D gene is TRBD1 (5 bases). Germline V gene lookup returns CDR1 SGHTA and CDR2 FQGNSA. The ends were cut back, 5 bases at V and 4 bases at J, with 11 bases in the middle. The CDR3 runs to 13 residues. The CDR3 here is CASSAGRRYGYTF. In DNA, the CDR3 is TGTGCCAGCAGCGCGGGACGCCGCTATGGCTACACCTTC. Using reference TRBV7-2 and TRBJ1-2 for the parts outside the CDR3, the full variable domain is GAGVSQSPSNKVTEKGKDVELRCDPISGHTALYWYRQSLGQGLEFLIYFQGNSAPDKSGLPSDRFSAERTGGSVSTLTIQRTQQEDSAVYLCASSAGRRYGYTFGSGTRLTVV.

This clonotype occurred many times. The chain has TRBV20-1 and TRBJ2-7; tentative D call: TRBD1 (6 bases). The CDR3 consists of 15 residues. Trimming shortened V by 4 bases and J by 3 bases, and 19 bases separated the two germline ends. In germline, CDR1 is DFQATT, CDR2 SNEGSKA (reference sequence). CDR3 sequence reads: CSANPRQAVDYEQYF. Written as DNA, the CDR3 is TGCAGTGCTAATCCAAGACAGGCGGTGGACTACGAGCAGTACTTC.

With respect to this clonotype: This sequence may be a read error, since a much larger clone differs from it by one base. The gene calls are TRBV10-1 and TRBJ2-5, with D tentatively TRBD2 (6 bases). The end of the DNA fits TRBJ2-1 better, so the J call may be wrong. This CDR3 has 16 amino acids. CDR1 WNHNN and CDR2 SYGVQD come from the germline V gene (reference sequence). Here the CDR3 DNA reads TGCGCCAGAATGACTCGAGCCGGGACTTTAACCTACGAGCAGTTCTTC. Translating it yields CARMTRAGTLTYEQFF.

This clonotype was observed many times. This sequence joins TRBV6-5 and TRBJ1-1; 7 nucleotides agree with TRBD1. This CDR3 is 16 amino acids long. Germline trimming cut 2 bases from V and 4 bases from J; bases unmatched to any gene: 10. From germline, CDR1 is MNHEY and CDR2 SVGAGI. The CDR3 coding sequence is TGTGCCAGCAGTTACGGTAGGGGGCTGAGGTTCACTGAAGCTTTCTTT. Translated, it gives CASSYGRGLRFTEAFF.

In this sample, this clonotype turned up many times. The genes are TRBV3-1 and TRBJ2-3, with TRBD2 matching over 10 bases. Germline-derived CDR1 and CDR2 are LGHDT and YNNKEL (reference sequence). This CDR3 comprises 17 residues. The V gene end was trimmed by 4 bases and the J gene end by 3 bases; junction bases not matched to a gene: 10. This CDR3 is CASSPIAGLAETDTQYF. The CDR3 DNA sequence: TGTGCCAGCAGCCCCATCGCCGGACTAGCGGAGACAGATACGCAGTATTTT.

This clonotype was observed at least ten times. CDR3 nucleotide sequence: TGTGCCAGCAGCTTTCCCGGAGTGGGCTCCTACGAGCAGTACTTC. The encoded protein is CASSFPGVGSYEQYF. The J gene is TRBJ2-7, the V gene TRBV7-9; D gene unclear. The CDR3 has 15 amino acids. The germline V and J ends were trimmed by 3 bases and 0 bases, with 12 bases remaining between them. Per the germline V gene, CDR1 is SEHNR and CDR2 is FQNEAQ (reference sequence).

This clonotype showed up many times. V and J are TRBV5-6 and TRBJ2-7; a weak D match, TRBD2 (6 bases). The germline V gene encodes CDR1 SGHDT and CDR2 YYEEEE. With 6 bases removed from V and 0 bases from J, the gap between germline ends came to 16 bases. The CDR3 loop spans 15 amino acids. The CDR3 DNA sequence: TGTGCCAGCACCCCATGGGCGGGAAACTCCTACGAGCAGTACTTC. Translated, it gives CASTPWAGNSYEQYF.

The rearrangement joins TRBV2 to TRBJ2-7; no definite D call. CDR1 and CDR2 (germline): SNHLY, FYNNEI. This CDR3 is built from 14 residues. Deletions cut 4 bases from V and 5 bases from J, with 15 bases between. The CDR3, as DNA: TGTGCCAGCAGTGTGGTCCAACGGGTCCACGAGCAGTACTTC. This gives the protein CASSVVQRVHEQYF.